The 24 T cell receptor beta chains below come from one sample, sequenced in a study of T cell responses to AZD1222 COVID-19 vaccine. Sequencing used immunoSEQ multiplex PCR; TCRdb keeps in-frame clones, though not all of them. The sample lists around 130,000 clones; 80% to 95% were seen once. Sequences were derived from peripheral blood, sampled 28 days after the second AZD1222 dose. All receptors come from an adult who received the AZD1222 COVID-19 vaccine.

J is TRBJ2-5 and V is TRBV27; 9 nucleotides agree with TRBD2. V lost 4 bases to trimming and J lost 5 bases; unmatched junction nucleotides: 8. Germline CDR1 is MNHEY and CDR2 is SMNVEV (reference sequence). The CDR3 sequence is 15 residues long. CDR3: CASSSSSGARETQYF. The DNA for the CDR3 is TGTGCCAGCAGTTCCTCTAGCGGGGCGAGGGAGACCCAGTACTTC.

The V call is TRBV7-9, the J call TRBJ1-1, with 12 bases that match TRBD1. The CDR3 has 14 residues. Germline V gene sequence: CDR1 SEHNR, CDR2 FQNEAQ (reference sequence). V trimming: 6 bases; J trimming: 3 bases; junction bases outside the gene matches: 2. The CDR3 DNA reads as TGTGCCAGCAGGGGACAGGGGGCGGACACTGAAGCTTTCTTT. It codes for CASRGQGADTEAFF.

V is TRBV2 and J is TRBJ1-2, with D maybe TRBD1 (5 bases). The germline V gene encodes CDR1 SNHLY and CDR2 FYNNEI. V was cut by 6 bases and J by 3 bases, with 11 bases left in between. The CDR3 is 13 residues long. The CDR3 coding sequence is TGTGCCAGCAGGCCGGGGCGGGACTATGGCTACACCTTC. Its translation is CASRPGRDYGYTF.

The V gene is TRBV9, the J gene TRBJ2-3; 13 bases map to TRBD2. The CDR3 runs 16 residues. Germline CDR1 and CDR2: SGDLS and YYNGEE. V lost 0 bases and J lost 3; bases outside the gene matches: 1. CDR3 residues: CASSVAGLAGTDTQYF. The CDR3 DNA sequence: TGTGCCAGCAGCGTAGCGGGACTAGCGGGAACAGATACGCAGTATTTT.

CDR3 protein: CASSYMGKGKSPLHF. Here the CDR3 DNA reads TGTGCCAGCAGTTACATGGGCAAGGGGAAATCACCCCTCCACTTT. This chain joins TRBV6-5 and TRBJ1-6; a weak D match, TRBD1 (5 bases). Germline CDR1 is MNHEY and CDR2 is SVGAGI. Trimming pared 2 bases from V and 10 bases from J, leaving 15 bases between. There are 15 residues in the CDR3.

The chain recombines TRBV2 with TRBJ1-2, with D unclear. Germline CDR1 and CDR2: SNHLY and FYNNEI. This CDR3 comprises 13 residues. Trimming took 4 bases from V and 5 from J, leaving 11 bases between them. This CDR3 is CASSGSGNYGYTF. In DNA, the CDR3 is TGTGCCAGCAGTGGGTCGGGAAATTATGGCTACACCTTC.

V usage is TRBV6-6 and J usage is TRBJ2-1; no firm D call. V dropped 5 bases and J dropped 9 bases, with 17 bases sitting between them. Germline V gene lookup returns CDR1 MNHNY and CDR2 SVGAGI (reference sequence). The CDR3 is made up of 14 amino acids. The CDR3 loop is CASSPRDSWGEQFF. In DNA, the CDR3 is TGTGCCAGCAGTCCTCGTGATAGCTGGGGTGAGCAGTTCTTC.

The V call is TRBV4-1, the J call TRBJ2-2; D may be TRBD1 (7 bases). Per the germline V gene, CDR1 is MGHRA and CDR2 is YSYEKL. This CDR3 is 15 amino acids long. The V gene lost 1 base and the J gene lost 4 bases, with 10 bases spanning the gap. DNA of the CDR3: TGCGCCAGCAGCCAAGGGAGGGGGCGCACCGGGGAGCTGTTTTTT. The encoded protein is CASSQGRGRTGELFF.

This chain joins TRBV10-1 and TRBJ2-7; 11 bases agree with TRBD2. The CDR3 covers 16 residues. V dropped 3 bases and J dropped 3; count of bases not matched to a gene: 7. CDR1 is WNHNN and CDR2 is SYGVQD in the germline V gene (reference sequence). The CDR3 sequence is CASSDVGTSGCYEQYV. In nucleotides, the CDR3 is TGCGCCAGCAGTGACGTCGGGACTAGCGGTTGCTACGAGCAGTACGTC.

The chain has TRBV10-3 and TRBJ1-1; the D gene is possibly TRBD1 (5 bases). Trimming cost V 6 bases and J 5 bases, with 7 bases left between them. Looked up from germline, CDR1 is ENHRY and CDR2 is SYGVKD. The CDR3 consists of 11 residues. The CDR3 bases are TGTGCCATCAGCGGGGGGACTGAAGCTTTCTTT. It specifies CAISGGTEAFF.

The chain recombines TRBV28 with TRBJ1-5, with D tentatively TRBD1 (6 bases). The V gene's germline CDR1 is MDHEN and CDR2 SYDVKM. CDR3 length equals 14 residues. Trimming shortened V by 10 bases and J by 1 base, and 14 bases separated the two germline ends. The CDR3 spells CAILDRTSNQPQHF. The DNA of the CDR3 is TGTGCCATCCTAGACAGGACCAGCAATCAGCCCCAGCATTTT.

This chain uses TRBV7-9 with TRBJ1-1; D unresolved. The V end lost 5 bases, the J end lost 6 bases, and 13 bases lay between the germline ends. The length of the CDR3 is 13 residues. CDR1 is SEHNR, CDR2 FQNEAQ, per germline (reference sequence). CDR3 in DNA: TGTGCCAGCAGCCGATTGGGCGTAGCTGAAGCTTTCTTT. Protein: CASSRLGVAEAFF.

The chain links TRBV4-3 to TRBJ2-1; 9 bases fit TRBD2. The CDR3 length is 13 residues. Trimming cost V 4 bases and J 7 bases; bases outside gene matches: 2. The germline gives CDR1 LGHNA, CDR2 YSLEER. Here the CDR3 reads CASSRGLANEQFF. In DNA, the CDR3 is TGCGCCAGCAGCCGCGGACTAGCGAATGAGCAGTTCTTC.

V usage is TRBV6-5 and J usage is TRBJ1-2; D gene unclear. Trimming pared 5 bases from V and 8 bases from J, leaving 15 bases between. The CDR3 is made up of 13 amino acids. The germline V gene encodes CDR1 MNHEY and CDR2 SVGAGI. CDR3 nucleotides: TGTGCCAGCAGTCCGGGCGACAACCTGGGCTACACCTTC. Protein sequence: CASSPGDNLGYTF.

The chain couples TRBV10-3 to TRBJ1-3; D is ambiguous. The V gene lost 3 bases and the J gene lost 2 bases, with 5 bases spanning the gap. The CDR3 has 13 residues. CDR1 is ENHRY and CDR2 is SYGVKD in the germline V gene. For the CDR3, the DNA is TGTGCCATCAGTGACAGGACTGGAAACACCATATATTTT. Amino acid sequence: CAISDRTGNTIYF.

The V gene is TRBV18, the J gene TRBJ1-5, with no clear D. CDR3 size: 13 residues. Germline V gene data show CDR1 as KGHSH and CDR2 as LQKENI. The V gene lost 0 bases and the J gene lost 10 bases, with 10 bases spanning the gap. DNA for the CDR3: TGTGCCAGCTCACCACCGATGGGATCTCCCCAGCATTTT. Protein: CASSPPMGSPQHF.

V gene TRBV6-5 combines with J gene TRBJ1-3; D not certain. V was cut by 8 bases and J by 4 bases, with 15 bases left in between. The CDR3 contains 14 residues. The germline gives CDR1 MNHEY, CDR2 SVGAGI. The CDR3 DNA reads TGTGCCAGCCACTCATGGATGGACGGAAACACCATATATTTT. Its translation: CASHSWMDGNTIYF.

The J gene is TRBJ1-1, the V gene TRBV12-3 or TRBV12-4; 11 bases map to TRBD1. The CDR3 sequence is 13 residues long. V was clipped by 3 bases and J by 12 bases; unmatched bases: 6. The CDR3 nucleotides read TGTGCCAGCAGTTTGCGGACAGGGGGCGAAACTTTCTTT. It yields the protein CASSLRTGGETFF.

The rearrangement links TRBV6-5 to TRBJ2-1, with 7 bases matching TRBD1. This CDR3 comprises 15 residues. Germline loops: CDR1 MNHEY, CDR2 SVGAGI. V dropped 5 bases and J dropped 8; count of bases not matched to a gene: 12. CDR3 in amino acids: CASSRGQLRMDEQFF. The CDR3 region has the DNA TGTGCCAGCAGTCGGGGACAGCTGCGGATGGATGAGCAGTTCTTC.

The chain has TRBV10-1 and TRBJ2-7; perhaps D is TRBD1 or TRBD2 (5 bases each). Trimming left V 4 bases short and J 10 bases short, with 11 bases between. CDR1 is WNHNN and CDR2 is SYGVQD in the germline V gene (reference sequence). CDR3 length: 11 residues. The CDR3 region is CASSGQGEQYF. CDR3 nucleotide sequence: TGCGCCAGCAGTGGGCAGGGAGAACAGTACTTC.

J is TRBJ2-7 and V is TRBV9; tentatively, D is TRBD2 (6 bases). Trimming removed 3 bases from V and 4 bases from J, with 14 bases in between. The CDR3 extends over 14 amino acids. The germline gives CDR1 SGDLS, CDR2 YYNGEE. CDR3 loop: CASSASEFPYEQYV. The CDR3 DNA follows: TGTGCCAGCAGCGCTAGCGAATTCCCGTACGAGCAGTACGTC.

The CDR3 loop reads CASSLTPRRGFTDTQYF. The CDR3 DNA reads TGTGCCAGCAGCTTAACGCCCCGCAGGGGTTTCACAGATACGCAGTATTTT. The chain combines TRBV7-9 with TRBJ2-3, with a possible D match to TRBD1 (6 bases). In germline, CDR1 is SEHNR, CDR2 FQNEAQ (reference sequence). CDR3 size: 17 residues. With 2 bases removed from V and 2 bases from J, the gap between germline ends came to 17 bases. The whole variable domain, remainder taken from reference TRBV7-9 and TRBJ2-3, is DTGVSQNPRHKITKRGQNVTFRCDPISEHNRLYWYRQTLGQGPEFLTYFQNEAQLEKSRLLSDRFSAERPKGSFSTLEIQRTEQGDSAMYLCASSLTPRRGFTDTQYFGPGTRLTVL.

The chain is built from TRBV11-2 and TRBJ2-3; weak D call: TRBD2 (5 bases). The CDR3 sequence is 15 residues long. V was trimmed by 5 bases and J by 2 bases, leaving 14 bases between them. Germline V lookup: CDR1 SGHAT, CDR2 FQNNGV. This chain's CDR3 is CASSRGDGVTDTQYF. The CDR3 bases are TGTGCCAGCAGCCGCGGTGACGGGGTCACAGATACGCAGTATTTT.

This chain uses TRBV14 with TRBJ1-2, with 9 bases lining up with TRBD1. The germline CDR1 and CDR2 sequences are SGHDN and FVKESK. This CDR3 is 12 amino acids long. V lost 4 bases, J lost 8 bases, and 2 bases stayed unmatched. The CDR3 region is CASSPDRGGYTF. CDR3 coding DNA: TGTGCCAGCAGCCCGGACAGGGGCGGCTACACCTTC.